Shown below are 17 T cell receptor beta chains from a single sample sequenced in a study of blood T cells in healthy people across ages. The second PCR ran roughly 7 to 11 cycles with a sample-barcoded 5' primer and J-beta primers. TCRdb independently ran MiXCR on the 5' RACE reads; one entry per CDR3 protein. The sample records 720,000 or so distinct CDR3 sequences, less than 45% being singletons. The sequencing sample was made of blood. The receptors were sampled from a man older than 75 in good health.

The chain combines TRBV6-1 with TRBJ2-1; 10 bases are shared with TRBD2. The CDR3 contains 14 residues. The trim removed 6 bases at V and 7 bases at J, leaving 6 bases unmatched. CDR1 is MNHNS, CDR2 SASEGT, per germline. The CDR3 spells CASRGSGRLNEQFF. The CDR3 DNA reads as TGTGCCAGCAGGGGTAGCGGGAGGTTGAATGAGCAGTTCTTC.

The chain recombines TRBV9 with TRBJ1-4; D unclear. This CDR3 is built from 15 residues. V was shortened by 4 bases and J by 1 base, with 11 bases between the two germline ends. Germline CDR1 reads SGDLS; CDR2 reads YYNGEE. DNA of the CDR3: TGTGCCAGCAGCATAGGGAGGCAAACTAATGAAAAACTGTTTTTT. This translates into CASSIGRQTNEKLFF.

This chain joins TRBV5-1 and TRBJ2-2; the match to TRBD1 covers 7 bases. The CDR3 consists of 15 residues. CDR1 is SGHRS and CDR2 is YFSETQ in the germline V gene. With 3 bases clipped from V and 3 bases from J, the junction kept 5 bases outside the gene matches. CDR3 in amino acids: CASSSRGPYTGELFF. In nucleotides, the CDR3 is TGCGCCAGCAGCTCGAGGGGGCCCTACACCGGGGAGCTGTTTTTT.

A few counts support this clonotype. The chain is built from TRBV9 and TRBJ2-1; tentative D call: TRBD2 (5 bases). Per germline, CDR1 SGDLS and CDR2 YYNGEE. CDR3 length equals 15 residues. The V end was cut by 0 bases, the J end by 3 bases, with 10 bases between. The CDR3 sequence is CASSVDGVNYNEQFF. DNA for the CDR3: TGTGCCAGCAGCGTAGACGGGGTCAACTACAATGAGCAGTTCTTC.

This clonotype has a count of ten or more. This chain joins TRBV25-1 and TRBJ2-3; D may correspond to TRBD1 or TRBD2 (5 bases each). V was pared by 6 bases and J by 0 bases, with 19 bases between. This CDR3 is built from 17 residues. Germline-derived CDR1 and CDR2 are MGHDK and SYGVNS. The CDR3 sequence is CASRKWGSPPSTDTQYF. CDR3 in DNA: TGTGCCAGCAGGAAGTGGGGGAGTCCCCCTAGCACAGATACGCAGTATTTT.

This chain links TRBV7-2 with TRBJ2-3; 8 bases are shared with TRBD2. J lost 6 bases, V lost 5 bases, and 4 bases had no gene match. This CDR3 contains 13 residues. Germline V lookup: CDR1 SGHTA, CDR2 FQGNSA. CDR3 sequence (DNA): TGTGCCAGCAGCCCCTCGGGGGGGGATACGCAGTATTTT. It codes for CASSPSGGDTQYF.

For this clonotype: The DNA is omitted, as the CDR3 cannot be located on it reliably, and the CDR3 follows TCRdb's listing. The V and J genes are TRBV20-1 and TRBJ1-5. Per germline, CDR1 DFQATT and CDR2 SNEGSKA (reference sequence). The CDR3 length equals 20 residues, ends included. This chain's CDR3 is CSANLAGGPNEQFFGQPQHF.

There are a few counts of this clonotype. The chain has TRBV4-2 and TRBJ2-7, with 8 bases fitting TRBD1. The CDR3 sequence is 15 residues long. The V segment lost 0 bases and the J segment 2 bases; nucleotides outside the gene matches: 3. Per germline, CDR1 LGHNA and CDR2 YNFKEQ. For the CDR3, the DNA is TGTGCCAGCAGCCAAGAGACAGGGGCCCCCTACGAGCAGTACTTC. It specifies CASSQETGAPYEQYF.

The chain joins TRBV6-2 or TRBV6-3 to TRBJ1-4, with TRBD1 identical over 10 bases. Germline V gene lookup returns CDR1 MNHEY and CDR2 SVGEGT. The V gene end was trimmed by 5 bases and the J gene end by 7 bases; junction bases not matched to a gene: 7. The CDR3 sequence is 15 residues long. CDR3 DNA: TGTGCCAGCAGTGCCCCGGGACAGGGGTTTGAAAAACTGTTTTTT. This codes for CASSAPGQGFEKLFF.

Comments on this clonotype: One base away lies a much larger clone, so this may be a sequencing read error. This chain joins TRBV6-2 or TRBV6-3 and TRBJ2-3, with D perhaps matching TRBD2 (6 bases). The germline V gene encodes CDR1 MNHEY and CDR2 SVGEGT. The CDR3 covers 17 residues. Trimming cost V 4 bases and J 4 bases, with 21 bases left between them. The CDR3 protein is CASSFTTDTPSADTQYF. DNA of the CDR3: TGTGCCAGCAGTTTCACTACAGATACTCCTAGCGCAGATACGCAGTATTTT.

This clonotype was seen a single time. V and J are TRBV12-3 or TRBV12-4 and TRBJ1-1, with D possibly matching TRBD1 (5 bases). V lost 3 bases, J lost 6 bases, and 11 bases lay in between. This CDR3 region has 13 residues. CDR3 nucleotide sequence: TGTGCCAGCAGTTTTCGGCAGGGTTCTGAAGCTTTCTTT. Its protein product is CASSFRQGSEAFF.

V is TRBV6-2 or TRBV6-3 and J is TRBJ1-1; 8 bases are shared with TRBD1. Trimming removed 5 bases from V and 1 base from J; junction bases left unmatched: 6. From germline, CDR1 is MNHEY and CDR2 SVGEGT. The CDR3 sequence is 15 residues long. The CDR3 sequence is CASSAQGAWNTEAFF. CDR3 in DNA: TGTGCCAGCAGTGCTCAGGGGGCTTGGAACACTGAAGCTTTCTTT.

The CDR3 DNA reads as TGCAGTGCCACGCAACCGGGACAGCATTTCAATGAGCAGTACTTC. Its protein is CSATQPGQHFNEQYF. The rearrangement links TRBV20-1 to TRBJ2-7; 7 bases fit TRBD1. CDR1 DFQATT and CDR2 SNEGSKA come from the germline V gene (reference sequence). Germline trimming cut 6 bases from V and 7 bases from J; bases unmatched to any gene: 18. There are 15 residues in the CDR3.

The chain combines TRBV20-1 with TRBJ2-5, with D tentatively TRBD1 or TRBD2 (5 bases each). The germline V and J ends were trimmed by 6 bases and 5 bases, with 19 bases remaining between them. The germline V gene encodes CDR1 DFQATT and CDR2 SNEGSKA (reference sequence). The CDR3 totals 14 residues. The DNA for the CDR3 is TGCAGTGCCGTAGGGTGGGGGATTAGGGAGACCCAGTACTTC. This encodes CSAVGWGIRETQYF.

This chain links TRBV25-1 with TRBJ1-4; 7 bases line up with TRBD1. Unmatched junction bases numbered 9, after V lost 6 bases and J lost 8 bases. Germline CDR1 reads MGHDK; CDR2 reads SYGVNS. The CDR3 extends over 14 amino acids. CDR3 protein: CASRETGHKEKLFF. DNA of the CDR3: TGTGCCAGCAGAGAGACAGGGCATAAGGAAAAACTGTTTTTT.

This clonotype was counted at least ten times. Here the CDR3 DNA reads TGCAGTGCTAGTGCCGGTAGGACCACAGATACGCAGTATTTT. Translating it yields CSASAGRTTDTQYF. The J gene is TRBJ2-3, the V gene TRBV20-1, with D unresolved. V was clipped by 3 bases and J by 2 bases, with 12 bases between them. The CDR3 sequence is 14 residues long. Germline V gene data show CDR1 as DFQATT and CDR2 as SNEGSKA (reference sequence).

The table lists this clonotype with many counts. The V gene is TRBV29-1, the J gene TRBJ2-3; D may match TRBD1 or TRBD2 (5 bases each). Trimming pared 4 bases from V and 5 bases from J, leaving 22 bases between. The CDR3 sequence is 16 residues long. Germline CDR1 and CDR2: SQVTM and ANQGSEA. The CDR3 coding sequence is TGCAGCGTTGTTTCTGGGGGATCGGCTCTGCAAGATACGCAGTATTTT. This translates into CSVVSGGSALQDTQYF.